The 5 T cell receptor beta chains given below trace back to one sample, sequenced in a study of blood T cell repertoires in COVID-19. The method was immunoSEQ multiplex PCR; TCRdb's version includes in-frame clones alone and lacks a portion of them. The sample records under 35,000 clones, about 88% being singletons. Sequencing was performed on peripheral blood. These receptors originate from a woman in her forties or fifties with active COVID-19.

The CDR3 spells CATSREEGYYGYTF. CDR3 DNA: TGTGCCACCAGCAGAGAGGAGGGATACTATGGCTACACCTTC. This sequence joins TRBV15 and TRBJ1-2, with D unresolved. The CDR3 extends over 14 amino acids. Germline CDR1 reads LNHNV; CDR2 reads YYDKDF (reference sequence). The V end lost 0 bases, the J end lost 3 bases, and 8 bases lay between the germline ends. Full variable domain (outside the CDR3, taken from reference TRBV15 and TRBJ1-2): DAMVIQNPRYQVTQFGKPVTLSCSQTLNHNVMYWYQQKSSQAPKLLFHYYDKDFNNEADTPDNFQSRRPNTSFCFLDIRSPGLGDTAMYLCATSREEGYYGYTFGSGTRLTVV.

The chain employs TRBV4-1 and TRBJ2-1, with 8 bases identical to TRBD2. J gave up 2 bases and V 3 bases, and 12 bases lay outside the gene matches. CDR1 and CDR2 (germline): MGHRA, YSYEKL. The CDR3 is made up of 18 amino acids. The CDR3 reads CASSQISGSLRAYNEQFF. DNA for the CDR3: TGCGCCAGCAGCCAGATAAGCGGGAGTTTAAGGGCCTACAATGAGCAGTTCTTC.

This chain connects TRBV12-3 or TRBV12-4 to TRBJ2-1, with a possible D match to TRBD2 (5 bases). CDR3 size: 11 residues. The V end lost 7 bases, the J end lost 7 bases, and 8 bases lay between the germline ends. Written as DNA, the CDR3 is TGTGCCAGCACCCGGGGAAATGAGCAGTTCTTC. Its translation: CASTRGNEQFF.

The chain has TRBV3-1 (or the pseudogene TRBV3-2) and TRBJ2-3; 10 positions match TRBD1. The CDR3 has 17 amino acids. CDR1 is LGHDT, CDR2 YNNKEL, per germline (reference sequence). J lost 5 bases, V lost 1 base, and 9 bases had no gene match. The CDR3 region is CASSQASGTGVRDTQYF. CDR3 bases: TGTGCCAGCAGCCAAGCTTCCGGGACAGGGGTAAGAGATACGCAGTATTTT.

The J gene is TRBJ2-7, the V gene TRBV27; TRBD2 might be the D (6 bases). Trimming shortened V by 5 bases and J by 0 bases, and 14 bases separated the two germline ends. In germline, CDR1 is MNHEY, CDR2 SMNVEV (reference sequence). The CDR3 covers 15 residues. CDR3 in amino acids: CASSPGTLSSYEQYF. CDR3 DNA: TGTGCCAGCAGTCCCGGGACTCTTAGCTCCTACGAGCAGTACTTC.